The 32 T cell receptor beta chains given below trace back to one sample, sequenced in a study of T-cell memory formation after mild COVID-19. TCRdb recomputed calls from the 5' RACE reads with MiXCR, one row per CDR3 protein. The data show about 280,000 distinct CDR3 sequences, around 8% seen once. The sample taken for sequencing was PBMCs or a T cell subset sorted from them (not recorded which). The receptors shown here come from a man aged 18-30 years who had mild COVID-19 (a few samples of this study predate the infection). Cell type and time point are not known.

This clonotype occurred many times. The chain carries TRBV3-1 and TRBJ2-7; D is undetermined. CDR1 is LGHDT and CDR2 is YNNKEL in the germline V gene (reference sequence). V was trimmed by 5 bases and J by 3 bases, leaving 5 bases between them. The CDR3 spans 11 residues. Here the CDR3 DNA reads TGTGCCAGCAGCTCTATCTACGAGCAGTACTTC. Amino acids: CASSSIYEQYF.

As for this clonotype: The junction differs from germline at one of its ends, possibly a read error. The chain is built from TRBV19 and TRBJ2-2, with 7 bases identical to TRBD2. Germline CDR1 is LNHDA and CDR2 is SQIVND (reference sequence). This CDR3 spans 16 amino acids. CDR3 protein: CASRPVREAKTGELFF. The CDR3 DNA reads as TGTGCCAGTAGACCAGTCCGGGAGGCGAAAACCGGGGAGCTGTTTTTT.

This clonotype was detected a few times. The gene calls are TRBV7-2 and TRBJ2-3; 10 nucleotides match TRBD2. The V gene's germline CDR1 is SGHTA and CDR2 FQGNSA. The CDR3 length is 16 residues. V trimming: 2 bases; J trimming: 4 bases; junction bases outside the gene matches: 6. The CDR3 here is CASSLRAGGPSDTQYF. In nucleotides, the CDR3 is TGTGCCAGCAGCTTAAGAGCGGGGGGGCCATCAGATACGCAGTATTTT.

The V and J genes are TRBV7-6 and TRBJ2-5; maybe TRBD2 (6 bases). V lost 4 bases to trimming and J lost 5 bases, with 17 bases between them. The CDR3 length is 15 residues. Germline V gives CDR1 SGHVS, CDR2 FNYEAQ. This CDR3 reads CASSSTPGTAETQYF. The CDR3 DNA reads as TGTGCCAGCAGCTCAACCCCCGGGACTGCGGAGACCCAGTACTTC.

This clonotype was observed at least ten times. The J gene is TRBJ2-3, the V gene TRBV28, with 14 nucleotides matching TRBD2. This CDR3 has 17 amino acids. CDR1 is MDHEN and CDR2 is SYDVKM in the germline V gene. V shed 5 bases, J shed 6 bases, and the junction held 10 bases outside the gene matches. CDR3 region: CASSSGLAGGFKDTQYF. Written as DNA, the CDR3 is TGTGCCAGCAGTAGCGGACTAGCGGGGGGTTTCAAGGATACGCAGTATTTT.

The V gene is TRBV27, the J gene TRBJ2-3; D is uncertain. CDR3 length: 12 amino acids. Trimming removed 3 bases at V and 6 bases at J, with 7 bases between. Germline CDR1 and CDR2: MNHEY and SMNVEV (reference sequence). In DNA, the CDR3 is TGTGCCAGCAGTTTCCCCGGGGATACGCAGTATTTT. Translating gives CASSFPGDTQYF.

The rearrangement links TRBV7-2 to TRBJ2-7, with D hard to call. Trimming took off 5 bases at V and 0 bases at J, with 11 bases between the two ends. Germline lookup yields CDR1 SGHTA and CDR2 FQGNSA. The length of the CDR3 is 14 residues. The CDR3: CASSRVVGSYEQYV. The CDR3 DNA follows: TGTGCCAGCAGCCGGGTAGTGGGCTCCTACGAGCAGTACGTC.

This clonotype has only a few counts. This rearrangement joins TRBV21-1 to TRBJ1-5. TRBV21-1 is termed a pseudogene. This CDR3 contains 13 residues. CDR3 coding DNA: TGTGCCACCACCGGGCCCCGTAATCAGCCCCAGCATTTT. Amino acids: CATTGPRNQPQHF.

The chain employs TRBV6-5 and TRBJ1-6; 8 nucleotides align to TRBD1. The J segment lost 7 bases and the V segment lost 0 bases, leaving 8 bases of the junction unmatched. The CDR3 consists of 17 residues. Looked up from germline, CDR1 is MNHEY and CDR2 is SVGAGI. The CDR3 bases are TGTGCCAGCAGTTACTCTCGTCGGACAGGGAACAATTCACCCCTCCACTTT. Its translation is CASSYSRRTGNNSPLHF.

The rearrangement joins TRBV6-5 to TRBJ1-2; D is undetermined. The CDR3 is 16 residues long. Germline-derived CDR1 and CDR2 are MNHEY and SVGAGI. V gave up 6 bases and J gave up 8 bases, with 25 bases separating them. CDR3 protein: CASRLTSTAKLGGYTF. The CDR3 DNA follows: TGTGCCAGCAGGCTTACCTCGACGGCGAAACTCGGGGGCTACACCTTC.

This clonotype came up many times. The chain uses TRBV6-2 or TRBV6-3 and TRBJ1-1; D is undetermined. The CDR3 contains 11 residues. Germline CDR1 reads MNHEY; CDR2 reads SVGEGT. Trimming removed 7 bases from V and 12 bases from J, with 15 bases in between. The CDR3 is CASKSTEPTFF. For the CDR3, the DNA is TGTGCCAGCAAGTCTACGGAGCCAACTTTCTTT.

The sample holds a few counts of this clonotype. The chain employs TRBV4-1 and TRBJ2-1; D call uncertain. Trimming shortened V by 0 bases and J by 5 bases, and 20 bases separated the two germline ends. The CDR3 consists of 18 residues. The V gene's germline CDR1 is MGHRA and CDR2 YSYEKL. The CDR3 DNA follows: TGCGCCAGCAGCCAAGACGTCCCCAGTACCCTCGCCCACAATGAGCAGTTCTTC. This encodes CASSQDVPSTLAHNEQFF.

This clonotype was seen a few times. The J gene is TRBJ2-1, the V gene TRBV4-3; D not resolved. The V end was cut by 4 bases, the J end by 0 bases, with 10 bases between. The V gene's germline CDR1 is LGHNA and CDR2 YSLEER. The length of the CDR3 is 15 residues. The CDR3 coding sequence is TGCGCCAGCAGCCCGCGCAGAGGCTCCTACAATGAGCAGTTCTTC. It is translated as CASSPRRGSYNEQFF.

Only a few counts were recorded for this clonotype. The V call is TRBV10-3, the J call TRBJ2-7; TRBD1 or TRBD2 may be the D gene (5 bases each). The CDR3 covers 14 residues. Germline V gives CDR1 ENHRY, CDR2 SYGVKD. DNA of the CDR3: TGTGTCACGAACCGGGACGTCCTCTCCTACGAGCAGTACTTC. The encoded protein is CVTNRDVLSYEQYF.

V usage is TRBV20-1 and J usage is TRBJ2-3; D is perhaps TRBD1 or TRBD2 (6 bases each). This CDR3 region has 15 residues. V lost 6 bases, J lost 1 base, and 17 bases lay in between. The germline V gene has CDR1 DFQATT and CDR2 SNEGSKA (reference sequence). Here the CDR3 DNA reads TGCAGTGCCCCACCCGGGGGCAGTGGCACAGATACGCAGTATTTT. Translated: CSAPPGGSGTDTQYF.

The chain employs TRBV12-3 or TRBV12-4 and TRBJ2-4; either TRBD1 or TRBD2 may fit D (5 bases each). This CDR3 region has 16 residues. V was pared by 4 bases and J by 0 bases, with 13 bases between. This CDR3 is CASSYRGDLAKNIQYF. As DNA, the CDR3 is TGTGCCAGCAGTTATCGGGGCGACCTAGCCAAAAACATTCAGTACTTC.

The sample holds many counts of this clonotype. CDR3 in amino acids: CASTTRGNTGELFF. CDR3 bases: TGTGCCAGCACCACTCGCGGCAACACCGGGGAGCTGTTTTTT. The J gene is TRBJ2-2, the V gene TRBV7-9, with D uncertain. Trimming took 7 bases from V and 2 from J, leaving 11 bases between them. This CDR3 comprises 14 residues. Per germline, CDR1 SEHNR and CDR2 FQNEAQ (reference sequence).

This clonotype was found many times. The rearrangement uses TRBV12-5 and TRBJ2-1, with D possibly being TRBD2 (5 bases). This CDR3 has 15 amino acids. CDR1 and CDR2 (germline): LGHNT, FRNRAP. V was clipped by 4 bases and J by 7 bases, with 17 bases between them. The CDR3, as DNA: TGTGCTAGTGGTTACCCGATCCTAACGGGGAATGAGCAGTTCTTC. Amino acid sequence: CASGYPILTGNEQFF.

The V gene is TRBV7-9, the J gene TRBJ1-4, with D possibly being TRBD1 (5 bases). This CDR3 has 15 amino acids. CDR1 and CDR2 from the germline V gene are SEHNR and FQNEAQ (reference sequence). V lost 3 bases and J lost 6, with 14 bases in between. CDR3 coding DNA: TGTGCCAGCAGCTTGACAGCGCCCCGGGATGAAAAACTGTTTTTT. Protein product: CASSLTAPRDEKLFF.

This rearrangement joins TRBV11-2 to TRBJ2-1, with 7 positions matching TRBD1. The germline gives CDR1 SGHAT, CDR2 FQNNGV. The CDR3 length is 16 residues. Trimming took 4 bases from V and 8 from J; bases not matched to a gene: 14. The CDR3 coding sequence is TGTGCCAGCAGCTCGGGGACAGCCCTTAAGGTCGATGAGCAGTTCTTC. Translated: CASSSGTALKVDEQFF.

This clonotype was observed a handful of times. The J gene is TRBJ2-5, the V gene TRBV7-7; D gene unclear. V dropped 3 bases and J dropped 5 bases, with 13 bases sitting between them. The length of the CDR3 is 14 residues. Germline V gene sequence: CDR1 SSHAT, CDR2 FNYEAQ (reference sequence). The CDR3 is CASSFPVVVETQYF. As DNA, the CDR3 is TGTGCCAGCAGCTTCCCCGTCGTGGTGGAGACCCAGTACTTC.

This clonotype was seen many times. V and J are TRBV5-4 and TRBJ2-7, with 11 bases that match TRBD2. The V gene end was trimmed by 6 bases and the J gene end by 0 bases; junction bases not matched to a gene: 5. This CDR3 is 15 amino acids long. Germline loops: CDR1 SGHNT, CDR2 YYREEE (reference sequence). The CDR3 DNA follows: TGTGCCAGCACCACCGGGACTAGCGGCTCCTACGAGCAGTACTTC. This codes for CASTTGTSGSYEQYF.

There are many counts of this clonotype. The chain has TRBV7-2 and TRBJ2-5; D possibly matches TRBD1 or TRBD2 (5 bases each). V dropped 6 bases and J dropped 5 bases, with 13 bases sitting between them. This CDR3 spans 13 amino acids. The V gene's germline CDR1 is SGHTA and CDR2 FQGNSA. This chain's CDR3 is CASRLGAGETQYF. The DNA for the CDR3 is TGTGCCAGCAGACTAGGGGCCGGGGAGACCCAGTACTTC.

Many counts were recorded for this clonotype. The rearrangement uses TRBV5-6 and TRBJ2-7; D remains unclear. The CDR3 extends over 12 amino acids. Trimming cost V 1 base and J 2 bases, with 4 bases left between them. The germline V gene encodes CDR1 SGHDT and CDR2 YYEEEE. CDR3 region: CASSLYTYEQYV. As DNA, the CDR3 is TGTGCCAGCAGCTTGTATACCTACGAGCAGTACGTC.

The sample holds a few counts of this clonotype. The chain has TRBV20-1 and TRBJ1-5; possible D gene TRBD1, 5 bases. Germline CDR1 and CDR2: DFQATT and SNEGSKA (reference sequence). The CDR3 is 14 amino acids. V was shortened by 3 bases and J by 5 bases, with 14 bases between the two germline ends. The DNA of the CDR3 is TGCAGTGCTAGGACAGCAACTAACCATCAGCCCCAGCATTTT. It yields the protein CSARTATNHQPQHF.

V usage is TRBV5-1 and J usage is TRBJ2-5; 10 bases map to TRBD2. The CDR3 is 16 amino acids. The germline V gene encodes CDR1 SGHRS and CDR2 YFSETQ. With V trimmed by 0 bases and J by 2 bases, 4 bases remained unmatched. Here the CDR3 reads CASSLVPSGGQETQYF. For the CDR3, the DNA is TGCGCCAGCAGCTTGGTGCCTAGCGGGGGACAAGAGACCCAGTACTTC. The whole variable domain, remainder taken from reference TRBV5-1 and TRBJ2-5, is KAGVTQTPRYLIKTRGQQVTLSCSPISGHRSVSWYQQTPGQGLQFLFEYFSETQRNKGNFPGRFSGRQFSNSRSEMNVSTLELGDSALYLCASSLVPSGGQETQYFGPGTRLLVL.

This clonotype was recorded a few times. The rearrangement links TRBV24-1 to TRBJ2-3, with a possible D match to TRBD2 (5 bases). The V gene lost 2 bases and the J gene lost 1 base, with 15 bases spanning the gap. Per the germline V gene, CDR1 is KGHDR and CDR2 is SFDVKD. The CDR3 runs 17 residues. CDR3 residues: CATSDSSLVGGTDTQYF. CDR3 coding DNA: TGTGCCACCAGTGATTCCTCTCTAGTCGGGGGCACAGATACGCAGTATTTT.

V usage is TRBV7-2 and J usage is TRBJ2-1; D might be TRBD1 (6 bases). Trimming cost V 2 bases and J 7 bases, with 12 bases left between them. Germline assignment: CDR1 SGHTA and CDR2 FQGNSA. The CDR3 contains 14 residues. This CDR3 reads CASSLPPTGNEQFF. CDR3 DNA sequence: TGTGCCAGCAGCTTACCCCCCACAGGGAATGAGCAGTTCTTC.

The CDR3 nucleotides are TGCAGTGCCCTACTAGCGGGAAGAGCCACAGATACGCAGTATTTT. This translates into CSALLAGRATDTQYF. V gene TRBV20-1 combines with J gene TRBJ2-3, with TRBD2 matching 10 bases. V was clipped by 6 bases and J by 2 bases; unmatched bases: 8. Germline V gene lookup returns CDR1 DFQATT and CDR2 SNEGSKA (reference sequence). The CDR3 runs to 15 residues.

The CDR3 loop reads CASSSQAVHGYTF. Here the CDR3 DNA reads TGCGCCAGCAGCTCACAGGCGGTCCATGGCTACACCTTC. The V call is TRBV4-1, the J call TRBJ1-2; TRBD1 might be the D (5 bases). The CDR3 totals 13 residues. Germline CDR1 is MGHRA and CDR2 is YSYEKL. The ends were cut back, 5 bases at V and 6 bases at J, with 13 bases in the middle.

This clonotype was seen a handful of times. The V and J genes are TRBV7-9 and TRBJ1-2; 8 bases line up with TRBD1. V shed 5 bases, J shed 6 bases, and the junction held 8 bases outside the gene matches. This CDR3 spans 14 amino acids. CDR1 and CDR2 from the germline V gene are SEHNR and FQNEAQ (reference sequence). CDR3 nucleotides: TGTGCCAGCAGCCCTGACAGGGGCACCCATGGCTACACCTTC. Protein product: CASSPDRGTHGYTF.

In this sample, this clonotype turned up many times. The chain has TRBV13 and TRBJ2-1, with 11 nucleotides matching TRBD2. This CDR3 comprises 17 residues. Per germline, CDR1 PRHDT and CDR2 FYEKMQ (reference sequence). The J segment lost 6 bases and the V segment lost 1 base, leaving 8 bases of the junction unmatched. The CDR3 nucleotides are TGTGCCAGCAGCTTAGAACTACTAGCGGGGGAAGGCAATGAGCAGTTCTTC. Translating gives CASSLELLAGEGNEQFF.